A selection of T cell receptor beta chains follows, all from one sample in a study of OX40 agonist ivuxolimab in advanced cancers. Clones were sequenced by immunoSEQ multiplex PCR, and TCRdb holds only the in-frame ones, with some missing. Of approximately 79,000 clones listed, approximately 83% are singletons. Sequenced here: CD4+ or CD8+ T cells sorted from blood, sampled in a trial of the OX40 agonist ivuxolimab. The receptors shown here come from an adult with an advanced solid tumor such as melanoma, head and neck, liver or kidney cancer. The CDR3 runs from the conserved cysteine through the conserved F or W. The D gene is left open where the match is weak. Clone size is shown for a subset of rows, as once, few, many or a class of expanded clone.

TRBJ2-2 | TRBD1 | TRBV30 | . | TGTGCCTGGAACCGGGACAGGGCGTGGGGGGAGCTGTTTTTT | CAWNRDRAWGELFF
TRBJ1-5 | . | TRBV18 | once | TGTGCCAGCTCACCATACAGGGATTCCACCAGTCAGCCCCAGCATTTT | CASSPYRDSTSQPQHF
TRBJ2-4 | . | TRBV10-3 | . | TGTGCCACCCGGAGCATCGGGGGACTAGCCAAAAACATTCAGTACTTC | CATRSIGGLAKNIQYF
TRBJ1-1 | . | TRBV18 | . | TGTGCCAGCTCACCACCGGTTGGGGTCCTGAACACTGAAGCTTTCTTT | CASSPPVGVLNTEAFF
TRBJ2-7 | TRBD1 | TRBV28 | . | TGTGCCAGCAGTAACACAGGGGGCGACCCCTACGAGCAGTACTTC | CASSNTGGDPYEQYF
TRBJ2-2 | . | TRBV15 | . | TGTGCCACCAGCATTGCCGGGGGGCGTGGGGAGCTGTTTTTT | CATSIAGGRGELFF
TRBJ1-2 | . | TRBV11-3 | once | TGTGCCAGCAGCTTGGGGGATTATGGCTACACCTTC | CASSLGDYGYTF
TRBJ1-2 | TRBD1 | TRBV11-3 | . | TGTGCCAGCAGCTTAGAGGTCGGACAGGGGGCATACTATGGCTACACCTTC | CASSLEVGQGAYYGYTF
TRBJ1-1 | . | TRBV5-1 | . | TGCGCCAGCAGATCCACTGGTATGAACACTGAAGCTTTCTTT | CASRSTGMNTEAFF
TRBJ1-6 | . | TRBV16 | . | TGTGCCAGCAGCCCTCAACGAGTGGGGCAGGTCACCCTCCACTTT | CASSPQRVGQVTLHF
TRBJ1-3 | . | TRBV19 | . | TGTGCTAGTAGGTCCAATGCTGGCGGAAACACCATATATTTT | CASRSNAGGNTIYF
TRBJ2-3 | TRBD2 | TRBV28 | . | TGTGCCAGCAGGCCCCGGGGGGACACAGATACGCAGTATTTT | CASRPRGDTDTQYF
TRBJ1-5 | . | TRBV6-6 | . | TGTGCCAGCAGTCGAGGGGGGAACAATCAGCCCCAGCATTTT | CASSRGGNNQPQHF
TRBJ2-1 | TRBD2 | TRBV28 | . | TGTGCCAGCCTTGGGGGACTAGCGCCTTCGGATGAGCAGTTCTTC | CASLGGLAPSDEQFF
TRBJ2-5 | . | TRBV4-2 | . | TGTGCCAGCAGCCAAACGGAGGGGCCGCACCAAGAGACCCAGTACTTC | CASSQTEGPHQETQYF
TRBJ1-6 | . | TRBV29-1 | . | TGCAGCGTTGGAAGCAGCAATAATTCACCCCTCCACTTT | CSVGSSNNSPLHF
TRBJ2-7 | . | TRBV4-1 | . | TGCGCCAGCAGCCAAGTAGGGTTAAGGGGCTACGAGCAGTACTTC | CASSQVGLRGYEQYF
TRBJ1-2 | . | TRBV30 | . | TGTGCCTGTCCGGGACACTATGGCTACACCTTC | CACPGHYGYTF
TRBJ1-1 | . | TRBV30 | few | TGTGCCTGGAGTGTAGCTCGTCAGGGGAGAGCTTTCTTT | CAWSVARQGRAFF
TRBJ2-2 | TRBD1 | TRBV5-4 | . | TGTGCCAGCAGCTTGGCCAACAGGGGGCCCTCCGGGGAGCTGTTTTTT | CASSLANRGPSGELFF
TRBJ2-6 | . | TRBV5-1 | once | TGCGCCAGCAGCTTGGCTGCGAGCTCTGGGGCCAACGTCCTGACTTTC | CASSLAASSGANVLTF
TRBJ2-3 | . | TRBV5-1 | . | TGCGCCAGCTACACAGGTTACACAGATACGCAGTATTTT | CASYTGYTDTQYF
TRBJ1-4 | TRBD1 | TRBV5-8 | . | TGTGCCAGCAGCCTTGCCCCAGGACAGGCCTTATCGGAAAAACTGTTTTTT | CASSLAPGQALSEKLFF
TRBJ1-5 | TRBD1 | TRBV7-2 | once | TGTGCCAGCAGCCGAGATACGGGACAGGGGGGTCAGCCCCAGCATTTT | CASSRDTGQGGQPQHF
TRBJ1-6 | . | TRBV7-9 | . | TGTGCCAGCAGCCCCGGACAAGATAATTCACCCCTCCACTTT | CASSPGQDNSPLHF
TRBJ1-2 | . | TRBV30 | . | TGTGCCTGGAGTGACCTGACCTATGGCTACACCTTC | CAWSDLTYGYTF
TRBJ2-1 | TRBD2 | TRBV7-9 | . | TGTGCCAGCAGCTTATTAGCGGGCATTCGAATGGGGAATGAGCAGTTCTTC | CASSLLAGIRMGNEQFF
TRBJ2-2 | . | TRBV30 | many | TGTGCCTGGAGTCGGTCGTGGTACAGTCTACTTACCGGGGAGCTGTTTTTT | CAWSRSWYSLLTGELFF
TRBJ1-4 | . | TRBV2 | . | TGTGCCAGCACCCCCTTCTTGCTAAATGAAAAACTGTTTTTT | CASTPFLLNEKLFF
TRBJ2-5 | TRBD1 | TRBV9 | once | TGTGCCAGCAGCGACTGGGACAGGGGGCAAGAGACCCAGTACTTC | CASSDWDRGQETQYF
TRBJ2-3 | TRBD2 | TRBV6-5 | . | TGTGCCAGCAGTTTGACTAGCGGGGCAGGGACAGATACGCAGTATTTT | CASSLTSGAGTDTQYF
TRBJ1-1 | . | TRBV9 | . | TGTGCCAGCAGCGTAGGTCTTGATACGAACACTGAAGCTTTCTTT | CASSVGLDTNTEAFF
TRBJ1-4 | TRBD1 | TRBV19 | once | TGTGCCAGTAGTATAGATCAACAGGGGGGGAAACTGTTTTTT | CASSIDQQGGKLFF
TRBJ1-1 | TRBD1 | TRBV5-1 | . | TGCGCCAGCGAACCCACAGGGGGAAGGTCTGAAGCTTTCTTT | CASEPTGGRSEAFF
TRBJ1-1 | . | TRBV30 | . | TGTGCCGGTAAGATGGGCAGCAACACTGAAGCTTTCTTT | CAGKMGSNTEAFF
TRBJ2-7 | TRBD1 | TRBV2 | . | TGTGCCAGCACCGAGGGGACAGGGGGGATAACATTCTACGAGCAGTACTTC | CASTEGTGGITFYEQYF
TRBJ1-5 | . | TRBV7-9 | . | TGTGCCAGCAGTCTTTTCGGCAGGGGAGGCAATCAGCCCCAGCATTTT | CASSLFGRGGNQPQHF
TRBJ1-1 | . | TRBV2 | . | TGTGCCAGCAGTGACGTAAAGGACATCAAAGCTTTCTTT | CASSDVKDIKAFF
TRBJ2-3 | TRBD2 | TRBV27 | . | TGTGCCAGCGCCCTGGGGGGGGGCACAGATACGCAGTATTTT | CASALGGGTDTQYF